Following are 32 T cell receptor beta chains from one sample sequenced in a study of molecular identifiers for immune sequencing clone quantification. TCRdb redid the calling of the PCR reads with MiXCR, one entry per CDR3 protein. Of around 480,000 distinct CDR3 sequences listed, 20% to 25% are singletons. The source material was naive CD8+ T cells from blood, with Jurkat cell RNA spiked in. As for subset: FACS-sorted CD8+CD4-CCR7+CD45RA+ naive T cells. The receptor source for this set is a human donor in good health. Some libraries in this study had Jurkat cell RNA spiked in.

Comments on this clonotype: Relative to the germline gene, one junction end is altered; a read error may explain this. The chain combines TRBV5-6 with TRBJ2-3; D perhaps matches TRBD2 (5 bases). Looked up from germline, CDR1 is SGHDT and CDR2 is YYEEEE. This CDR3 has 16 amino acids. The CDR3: CASSLGNLASTDTRYF. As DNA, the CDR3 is TGTGCCAGCAGCTTGGGGAACCTAGCAAGCACAGATACGCGGTATTTT.

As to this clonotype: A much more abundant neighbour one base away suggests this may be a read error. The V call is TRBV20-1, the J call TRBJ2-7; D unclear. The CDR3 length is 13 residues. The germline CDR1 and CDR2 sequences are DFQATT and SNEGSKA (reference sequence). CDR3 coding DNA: TGCAGTGCTTCGGGCCGGAGCTCCTACGGGCAGTACTTC. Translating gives CSASGRSSYGQYF.

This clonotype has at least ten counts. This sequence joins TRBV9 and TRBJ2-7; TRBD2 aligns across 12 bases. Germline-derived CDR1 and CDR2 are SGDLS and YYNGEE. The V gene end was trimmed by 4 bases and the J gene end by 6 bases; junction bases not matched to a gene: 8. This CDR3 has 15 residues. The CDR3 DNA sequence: TGTGCCAGCAGCACTAGTGGACTAGCGGGATTCGAGCAGTACTTC. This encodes CASSTSGLAGFEQYF.

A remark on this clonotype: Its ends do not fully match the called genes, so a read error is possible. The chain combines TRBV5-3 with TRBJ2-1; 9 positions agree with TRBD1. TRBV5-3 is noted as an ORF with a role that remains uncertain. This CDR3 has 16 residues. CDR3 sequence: CASSLHGTGIVDEQFF. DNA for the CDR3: TGTGCCAGCAGCTTACATGGGACAGGGATAGTTGATGAGCAGTTCTTC.

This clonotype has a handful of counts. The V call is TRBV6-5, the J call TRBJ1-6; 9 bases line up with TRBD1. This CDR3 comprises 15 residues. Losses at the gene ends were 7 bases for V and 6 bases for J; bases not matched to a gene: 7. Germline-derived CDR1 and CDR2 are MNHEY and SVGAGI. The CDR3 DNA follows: TGTGCCAGCACCCCCGGGGACAGGGCTAATTCACCCCTCCACTTT. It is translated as CASTPGDRANSPLHF.

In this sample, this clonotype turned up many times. The CDR3 spells CASSQGQDYYEQYF. The CDR3 bases are TGCGCCAGCAGCCAAGGGCAGGACTACTACGAGCAGTACTTC. The chain links TRBV4-1 to TRBJ2-7, with D possibly TRBD2 on 6 matching bases. The CDR3 runs 14 residues. The V end lost 1 base, the J end lost 3 bases, and 10 bases lay between the germline ends. The germline CDR1 and CDR2 sequences are MGHRA and YSYEKL.

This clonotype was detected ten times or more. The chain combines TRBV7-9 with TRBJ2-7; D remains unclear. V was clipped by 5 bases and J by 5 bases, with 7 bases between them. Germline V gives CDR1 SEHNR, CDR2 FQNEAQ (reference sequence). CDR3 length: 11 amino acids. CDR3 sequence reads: CASSRDHEQYF. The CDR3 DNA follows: TGTGCCAGCAGCCGAGACCACGAGCAGTACTTC.

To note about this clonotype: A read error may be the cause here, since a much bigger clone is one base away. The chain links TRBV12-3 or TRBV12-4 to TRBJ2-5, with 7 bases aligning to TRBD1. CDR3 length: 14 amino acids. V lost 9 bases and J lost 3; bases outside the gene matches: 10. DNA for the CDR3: TGTGCCAGAAGCCATAGACAGGGAAAAGAGACCCAGTACTTC. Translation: CARSHRQGKETQYF.

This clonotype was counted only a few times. The DNA of the CDR3 is TGTGCCAGCTCGTCAGGGGGGCAAACTGAAGCTTTCTTT. Its translation: CASSSGGQTEAFF. The J gene is TRBJ1-1, the V gene TRBV19, with 7 bases matching TRBD1. Trimming cost V 9 bases and J 5 bases; bases outside gene matches: 9. There are 13 residues in the CDR3. Per germline, CDR1 LNHDA and CDR2 SQIVND (reference sequence).

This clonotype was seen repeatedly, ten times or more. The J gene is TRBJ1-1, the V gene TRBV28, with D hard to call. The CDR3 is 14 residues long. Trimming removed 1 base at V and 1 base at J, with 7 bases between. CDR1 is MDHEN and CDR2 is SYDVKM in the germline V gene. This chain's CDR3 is CASSLFGRNTEAFF. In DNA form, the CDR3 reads TGTGCCAGCAGTTTATTTGGTCGGAACACTGAAGCTTTCTTT.

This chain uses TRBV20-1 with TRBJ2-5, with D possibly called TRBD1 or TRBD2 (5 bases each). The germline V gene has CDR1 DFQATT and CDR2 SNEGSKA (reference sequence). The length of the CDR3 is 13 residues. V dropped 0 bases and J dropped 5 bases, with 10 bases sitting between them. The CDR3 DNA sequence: TGCAGTGCTAGAGATGGGGGTACCGAGACCCAGTACTTC. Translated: CSARDGGTETQYF.

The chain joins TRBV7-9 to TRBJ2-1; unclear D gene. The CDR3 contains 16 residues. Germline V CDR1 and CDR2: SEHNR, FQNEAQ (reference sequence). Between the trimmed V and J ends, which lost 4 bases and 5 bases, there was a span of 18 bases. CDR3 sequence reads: CASSSSKGSGNNEQFF. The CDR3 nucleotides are TGTGCCAGCAGCTCCTCCAAGGGCAGTGGGAACAATGAGCAGTTCTTC.

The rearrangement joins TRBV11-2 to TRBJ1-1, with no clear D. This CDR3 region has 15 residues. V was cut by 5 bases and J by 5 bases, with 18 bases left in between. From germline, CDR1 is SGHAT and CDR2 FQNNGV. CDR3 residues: CASSTRQIPETEAFF. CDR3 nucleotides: TGTGCCAGCAGCACCAGGCAGATTCCGGAGACTGAAGCTTTCTTT.

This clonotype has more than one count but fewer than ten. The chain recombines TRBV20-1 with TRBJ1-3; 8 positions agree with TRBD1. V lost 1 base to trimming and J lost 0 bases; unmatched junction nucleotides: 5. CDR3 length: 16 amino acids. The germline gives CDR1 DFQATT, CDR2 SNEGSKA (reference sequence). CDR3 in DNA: TGCAGTGCTAGAGGGACAGGGCCCTTCTCTGGAAACACCATATATTTT. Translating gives CSARGTGPFSGNTIYF.

The CDR3 protein is CASSQDRGDSYEQYF. For the CDR3, the DNA is TGCGCCAGCAGCCAAGATCGCGGGGACTCCTACGAGCAGTACTTC. V and J are TRBV4-3 and TRBJ2-7; a weak D match, TRBD2 (6 bases). V lost 0 bases and J 0 bases, leaving 9 bases between the germline ends. Germline assignment: CDR1 LGHNA and CDR2 YSLEER. The CDR3 sequence is 15 residues long.

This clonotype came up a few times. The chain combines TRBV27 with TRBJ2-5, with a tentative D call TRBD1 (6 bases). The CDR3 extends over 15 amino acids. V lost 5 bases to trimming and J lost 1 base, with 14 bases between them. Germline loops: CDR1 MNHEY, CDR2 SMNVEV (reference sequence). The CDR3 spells CASSDPMDSQETQYF. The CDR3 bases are TGTGCCAGCAGTGACCCTATGGACAGCCAAGAGACCCAGTACTTC.

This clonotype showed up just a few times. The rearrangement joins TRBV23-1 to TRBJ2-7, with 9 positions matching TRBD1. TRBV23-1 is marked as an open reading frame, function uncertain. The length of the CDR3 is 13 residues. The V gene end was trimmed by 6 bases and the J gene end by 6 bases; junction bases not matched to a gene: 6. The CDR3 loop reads CASRPRDRAEQYF. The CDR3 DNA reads TGCGCCAGCAGGCCCCGGGACAGGGCCGAGCAGTACTTC.

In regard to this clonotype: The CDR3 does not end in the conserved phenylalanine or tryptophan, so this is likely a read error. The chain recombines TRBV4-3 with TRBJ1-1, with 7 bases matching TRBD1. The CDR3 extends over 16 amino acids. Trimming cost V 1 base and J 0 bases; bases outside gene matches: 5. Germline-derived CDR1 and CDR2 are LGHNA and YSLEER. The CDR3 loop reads CASSQAGGQLNTEAFS. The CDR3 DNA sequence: TGCGCCAGCAGCCAAGCGGGGGGACAGTTGAACACTGAAGCTTTCTCT.

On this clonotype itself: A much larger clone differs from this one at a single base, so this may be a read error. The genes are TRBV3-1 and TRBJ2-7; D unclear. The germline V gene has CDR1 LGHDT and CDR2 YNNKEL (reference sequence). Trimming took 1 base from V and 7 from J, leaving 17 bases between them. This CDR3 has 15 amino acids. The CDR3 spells CASSQVFGLAREQYF. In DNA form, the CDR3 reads TGTGCCAGCAGCCAAGTGTTCGGATTGGCTAGGGAGCAGTACTTC.

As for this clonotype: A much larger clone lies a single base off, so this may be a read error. In DNA, the CDR3 is TGTACCAGCAGCTTACTGTCGGAGTCGGCGCAGTTCTTC. Encoded protein: CTSSLLSESAQFF. This chain connects TRBV7-3 to TRBJ2-1; D ambiguous. Germline V gene sequence: CDR1 SGHTA, CDR2 FQGTGA. This CDR3 is 13 amino acids long. The full variable domain, in which reference TRBV7-3 and TRBJ2-1 provide the parts outside the CDR3, is GAGVSQTPSNKVTEKGKYVELRCDPISGHTALYWYRQSLGQGPEFLIYFQGTGAADDSGLPNDRFFAVRPEGSVSTLKIQRTERGDSAVYLCTSSLLSESAQFFGPGTRLTVL.

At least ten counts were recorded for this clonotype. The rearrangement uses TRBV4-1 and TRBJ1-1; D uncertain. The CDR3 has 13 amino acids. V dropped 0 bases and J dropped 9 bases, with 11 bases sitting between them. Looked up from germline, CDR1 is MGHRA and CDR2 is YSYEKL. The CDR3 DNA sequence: TGCGCCAGCAGCCAAGAAGTATTGGCCCAAGCTTTCTTT. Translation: CASSQEVLAQAFF.

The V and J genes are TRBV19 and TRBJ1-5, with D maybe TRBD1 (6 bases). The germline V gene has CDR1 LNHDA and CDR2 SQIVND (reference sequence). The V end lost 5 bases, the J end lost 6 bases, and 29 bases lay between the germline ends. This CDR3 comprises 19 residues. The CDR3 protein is CASSSSGSTVGGQFQPQHF. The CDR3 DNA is TGTGCCAGTAGTTCCTCAGGATCGACAGTGGGGGGACAATTTCAGCCCCAGCATTTT.

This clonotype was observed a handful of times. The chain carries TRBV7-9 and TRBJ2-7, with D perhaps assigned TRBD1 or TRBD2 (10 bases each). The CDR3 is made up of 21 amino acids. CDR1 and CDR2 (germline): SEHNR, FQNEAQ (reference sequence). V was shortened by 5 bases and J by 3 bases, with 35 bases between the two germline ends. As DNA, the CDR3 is TGTGCCAGCAGCCCGAAGCAGACCGGGACAGGGGTGCTAGCGGGGGTCTACGAGCAGTACTTC. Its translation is CASSPKQTGTGVLAGVYEQYF.

The chain's CDR3 is CASSKAAAPHEQYF. CDR3 DNA: TGTGCCAGCAGCAAGGCGGCCGCCCCGCACGAGCAGTACTTC. V and J are TRBV21-1 and TRBJ2-7; the D call TRBD1 from the table was never checked on the DNA. TRBV21-1 is designated a pseudogene. The CDR3 has 14 residues.

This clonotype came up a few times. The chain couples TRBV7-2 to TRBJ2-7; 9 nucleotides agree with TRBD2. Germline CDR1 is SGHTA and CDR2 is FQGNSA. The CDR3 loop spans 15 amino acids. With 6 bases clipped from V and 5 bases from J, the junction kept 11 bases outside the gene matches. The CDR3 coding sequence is TGTGCCAGCAGGGCCCGGGCGGGGGGGCTCGACGAGCAGTACTTC. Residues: CASRARAGGLDEQYF. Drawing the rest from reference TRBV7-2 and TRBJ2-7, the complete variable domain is GAGVSQSPSNKVTEKGKDVELRCDPISGHTALYWYRQSLGQGLEFLIYFQGNSAPDKSGLPSDRFSAERTGGSVSTLTIQRTQQEDSAVYLCASRARAGGLDEQYFGPGTRLTVT.

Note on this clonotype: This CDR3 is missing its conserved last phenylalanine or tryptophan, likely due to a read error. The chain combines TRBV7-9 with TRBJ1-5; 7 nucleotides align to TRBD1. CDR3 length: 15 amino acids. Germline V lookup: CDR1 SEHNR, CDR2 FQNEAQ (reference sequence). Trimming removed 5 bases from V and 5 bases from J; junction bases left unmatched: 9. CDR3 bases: TGTGCCAGCAGCGACCGGGACAGACCCGATCAGCCCCAGCATTTG. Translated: CASSDRDRPDQPQHL.

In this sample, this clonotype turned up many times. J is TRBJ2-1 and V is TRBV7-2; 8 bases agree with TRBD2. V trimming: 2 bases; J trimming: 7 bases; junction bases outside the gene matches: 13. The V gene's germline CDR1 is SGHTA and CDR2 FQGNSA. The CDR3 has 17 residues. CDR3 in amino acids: CASSLLAGQPGTNEQFF. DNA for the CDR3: TGTGCCAGCAGCTTATTAGCGGGGCAACCCGGGACAAATGAGCAGTTCTTC.

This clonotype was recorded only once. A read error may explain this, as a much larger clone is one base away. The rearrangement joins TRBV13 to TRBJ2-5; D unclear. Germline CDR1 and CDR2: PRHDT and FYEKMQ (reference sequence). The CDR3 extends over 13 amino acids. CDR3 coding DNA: TGTGCCAGCAGCCCCACCGGCCGAGAGACCCAGTGCTTC. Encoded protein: CASSPTGRETQCF.

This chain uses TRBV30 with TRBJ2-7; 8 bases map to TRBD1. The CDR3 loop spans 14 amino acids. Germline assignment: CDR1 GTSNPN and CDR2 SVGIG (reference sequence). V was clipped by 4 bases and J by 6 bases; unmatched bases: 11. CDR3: CAWNRQSGGPEQYF. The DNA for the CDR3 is TGTGCCTGGAACCGTCAATCAGGGGGCCCCGAGCAGTACTTC.

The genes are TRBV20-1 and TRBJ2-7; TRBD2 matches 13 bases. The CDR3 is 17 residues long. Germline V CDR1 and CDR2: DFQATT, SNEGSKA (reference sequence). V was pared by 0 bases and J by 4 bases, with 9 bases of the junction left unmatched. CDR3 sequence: CSARDGLAGVNLYEQYF. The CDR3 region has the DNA TGCAGTGCTAGAGATGGACTAGCGGGAGTTAATTTGTACGAGCAGTACTTC.

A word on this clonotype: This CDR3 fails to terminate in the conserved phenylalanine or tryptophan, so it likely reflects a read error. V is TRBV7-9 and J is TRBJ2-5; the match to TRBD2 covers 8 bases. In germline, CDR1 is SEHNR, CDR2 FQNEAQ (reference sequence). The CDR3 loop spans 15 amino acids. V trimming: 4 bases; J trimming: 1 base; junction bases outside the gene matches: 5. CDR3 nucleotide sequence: TGTGCCAGCAGCTCACGCCGGGGGGGCCAAGAGACCCAGTACATC. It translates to CASSSRRGGQETQYI.

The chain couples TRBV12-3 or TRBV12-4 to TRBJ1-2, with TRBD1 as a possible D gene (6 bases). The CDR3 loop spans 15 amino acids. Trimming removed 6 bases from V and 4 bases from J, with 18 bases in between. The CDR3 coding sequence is TGTGCCAGCAGCCTAACTACAGGGTCGGGCTATGGCTACACCTTC. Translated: CASSLTTGSGYGYTF.